This T cell receptor beta chain was recorded in a study of TIL therapy for anti-PD-1-resistant metastatic lung cancer. Germline V CDR1 and CDR2: SEHNR, FQNEAQ (reference sequence). Trimming stripped 5 bases from V and 1 base from J, with 11 bases between. The CDR3 has 14 residues. Regarding time point: pre-treatment sample, taken before nivolumab and TIL therapy. The tumor samples were excised metastases, mostly pleural nodules or supraclavicular lymph nodes. Sequencing used immunoSEQ v3. The repertoire was sequenced with immunoSEQ multiplex PCR; TCRdb's copy has only in-frame clones and lacks some. Of roughly 13,000 clones listed, less than 75% are singletons.

The V and J genes are TRBV7-9 and TRBJ1-1; the D is unclear. The clonotype was recovered from a woman aged 30 to 85 with non-small cell lung cancer. Specimen: tumor tissue, collected at baseline. CDR3 residues: CASSLMAKNTEAFF. CDR3 nucleotides: TGTGCCAGCAGCCTCATGGCCAAGAACACTGAAGCTTTCTTT.